The sample holds one count of the clone carrying this T cell receptor beta chain. Original data processing: Amplification of reference gene primers provided the estimated nucleated cell counts. Profiling relied on immunoSEQ multiplex PCR, and the TCRdb table lists in-frame clones only, not all of them. V and J calls and clone size are those listed in that table; D and trimming were worked out from the DNA. This sample has tens of thousands of clones; around 90% occur once, and the top ten carry 5.2%. The source of the sample is a study of blood T cell repertoires in COVID-19. Study-wide background: The United States, Italy and Spain provided the acute and convalescent COVID-19 samples. Nucleic acid was either cDNA or gDNA, and it came from T cells, B-cell-depleted T cells, or PBMCs.

V lost 0 bases and J lost 4, with 13 bases in between. The CDR3 is 16 amino acids. CDR1 is LNHNV and CDR2 is YYDKDF in the germline V gene (reference sequence). The Seattle patients joined while their infection was active and were tracked longitudinally afterward. The chain uses TRBV15 and TRBJ1-5; D possibly corresponds to TRBD1 (5 bases). The sequence derives from a man aged 55 to 70 with COVID-19, enrolled during active disease. The sample was peripheral blood. Here the CDR3 DNA reads TGTGCCACCAGCAGAGAAGTCCAGGCAGGGAATCAGCCCCAGCATTTT. This encodes CATSREVQAGNQPQHF.